These 24 T cell receptor beta chains came from one sample sequenced in a study of early T cells in non-severe SARS-CoV-2 infection. In TCRdb, the 5' RACE reads were re-called with MiXCR into one record per CDR3 protein. The sample consists of 50,000 to 65,000 distinct CDR3 sequences, about 9.8% of them appearing once. The sequenced material came from whole blood. These receptors all stem from an adult who was a healthcare worker with PCR-confirmed SARS-CoV-2 infection or an uninfected control (not recorded which).

This clonotype was detected only a few times. J is TRBJ2-3 and V is TRBV20-1, with a tentative D call TRBD2 (6 bases). V was pared by 1 base and J by 0 bases, with 17 bases between. The germline CDR1 and CDR2 sequences are DFQATT and SNEGSKA (reference sequence). The CDR3 consists of 17 residues. CDR3 DNA: TGCAGTGCTAGAGGCGAGGGACTGACCACTAGCACAGATACGCAGTATTTT. Its translation is CSARGEGLTTSTDTQYF.

The genes are TRBV7-9 and TRBJ2-3; 16 bases are a match to TRBD2. This CDR3 comprises 17 residues. V dropped 11 bases and J dropped 4; count of bases not matched to a gene: 12. Germline V gene lookup returns CDR1 SEHNR and CDR2 FQNEAQ (reference sequence). The CDR3 DNA sequence: TGTGCCGGCCGAGTGGGACTAGCGGGAGGGCCCGCAGATACGCAGTATTTT. Translation: CAGRVGLAGGPADTQYF.

This chain uses TRBV2 with TRBJ2-1, with 8 bases lining up with TRBD2. J gave up 8 bases and V 1 base, and 7 bases lay outside the gene matches. This CDR3 has 15 amino acids. Germline CDR1 is SNHLY and CDR2 is FYNNEI. The CDR3: CASSEVGGRRDEQFF. The CDR3 region has the DNA TGTGCCAGCAGTGAAGTTGGCGGGAGGCGGGATGAGCAGTTCTTC.

This chain connects TRBV29-1 to TRBJ2-3; a weak D match, TRBD1 (6 bases). Germline assignment: CDR1 SQVTM and CDR2 ANQGSEA. The germline V and J ends were trimmed by 0 bases and 8 bases, with 15 bases remaining between them. The length of the CDR3 is 14 residues. CDR3 coding DNA: TGCAGCGTTGAAGAAAATCGAGGGGGTGGTACGCAGTATTTT. Amino acid sequence: CSVEENRGGGTQYF.

A few counts support this clonotype. The chain joins TRBV7-2 to TRBJ1-1; D is unresolved. Trimming pared 2 bases from V and 0 bases from J, leaving 1 base between. This CDR3 region has 12 residues. Germline V gene lookup returns CDR1 SGHTA and CDR2 FQGNSA. The CDR3 sequence is CASSLLNTEAFF. The CDR3 DNA is TGTGCCAGCAGCTTACTGAACACTGAAGCTTTCTTT.

This clonotype was picked up many times. The V call is TRBV29-1, the J call TRBJ2-1; tentative D call: TRBD2 (5 bases). The germline V gene encodes CDR1 SQVTM and CDR2 ANQGSEA. Trimming took off 2 bases at V and 2 bases at J, with 19 bases between the two ends. The CDR3 is made up of 17 amino acids. CDR3 loop: CSVESAALTWAYNEQFF. CDR3 in DNA: TGCAGCGTTGAATCAGCGGCTCTAACCTGGGCCTACAATGAGCAGTTCTTC.

This clonotype has ten or more counts. The chain couples TRBV24-1 to TRBJ2-1, with 7 positions matching TRBD1. Germline values: CDR1 KGHDR, CDR2 SFDVKD. Losses at the gene ends were 3 bases for V and 2 bases for J; bases not matched to a gene: 6. The CDR3 covers 16 residues. CDR3 sequence: CATSDQKGATYNEQFF. The CDR3, as DNA: TGTGCCACCAGTGATCAAAAGGGGGCTACCTACAATGAGCAGTTCTTC.

This clonotype was observed a few times. The CDR3, as DNA: TGTGCCAGCAGCTCCCCCCAGGGAGCGAACACCGGGGAGCTGTTTTTT. Protein: CASSSPQGANTGELFF. V and J are TRBV7-3 and TRBJ2-2, with D possibly called TRBD1 or TRBD2 (5 bases each). The V end was cut by 4 bases, the J end by 0 bases, with 12 bases between. Germline assignment: CDR1 SGHTA and CDR2 FQGTGA. The CDR3 totals 16 residues.

This clonotype was recorded many times. CDR3 in DNA: TGTGCCAGCAGTTCGACAGGGGTTGGGATGAACACTGAAGCTTTCTTT. It yields the protein CASSSTGVGMNTEAFF. The rearrangement joins TRBV28 to TRBJ1-1, with 8 nucleotides matching TRBD1. Germline CDR1 is MDHEN and CDR2 is SYDVKM. The CDR3 spans 16 residues. The V gene end was trimmed by 4 bases and the J gene end by 0 bases; junction bases not matched to a gene: 7.

This clonotype was counted many times. The chain employs TRBV18 and TRBJ1-5; D not certain. CDR1 KGHSH and CDR2 LQKENI come from the germline V gene. The CDR3 extends over 14 amino acids. V was trimmed by 3 bases and J by 0 bases, leaving 6 bases between them. CDR3 nucleotide sequence: TGTGCCAGCTCACCTTTTAGTAGCAATCAGCCCCAGCATTTT. Protein: CASSPFSSNQPQHF.

This clonotype appeared many times. V is TRBV7-9 and J is TRBJ2-7; the D is unclear. V was shortened by 6 bases and J by 0 bases, with 12 bases between the two germline ends. Germline V gene data show CDR1 as SEHNR and CDR2 as FQNEAQ (reference sequence). The CDR3 is 14 amino acids. The CDR3 nucleotides are TGTGCCAGCAGTGCAATGGCCAGCTCCTACGAGCAGTACTTC. Translating it yields CASSAMASSYEQYF. The full variable domain, rest sourced from reference TRBV7-9 and TRBJ2-7, is DTGVSQNPRHKITKRGQNVTFRCDPISEHNRLYWYRQTLGQGPEFLTYFQNEAQLEKSRLLSDRFSAERPKGSFSTLEIQRTEQGDSAMYLCASSAMASSYEQYFGPGTRLTVT.

In this sample, this clonotype turned up many times. The chain is built from TRBV6-5 and TRBJ1-4, with TRBD1 matching over 7 bases. Germline V gives CDR1 MNHEY, CDR2 SVGAGI. V was clipped by 0 bases and J by 7 bases; unmatched bases: 8. The CDR3 runs 16 residues. The DNA for the CDR3 is TGTGCCAGCAGTTACTCGAAAGGGGGCACCGGTGAAAAACTGTTTTTT. Residues: CASSYSKGGTGEKLFF.

At least ten counts were recorded for this clonotype. The rearrangement joins TRBV24-1 to TRBJ2-1; a possible D gene is TRBD1 (5 bases). Germline-derived CDR1 and CDR2 are KGHDR and SFDVKD. CDR3 size: 15 residues. V was shortened by 3 bases and J by 10 bases, with 18 bases between the two germline ends. CDR3 amino acids: CATSDNSLTVEEQFF. As DNA, the CDR3 is TGTGCCACCAGTGATAACAGCTTGACAGTTGAGGAGCAGTTCTTC.

This clonotype was recorded at least ten times. The CDR3: CASSQTWTENTEAFF. In DNA form, the CDR3 reads TGTGCCAGCAGCCAGACATGGACGGAGAACACTGAAGCTTTCTTT. J is TRBJ1-1 and V is TRBV7-9, with D unclear. CDR1 is SEHNR, CDR2 FQNEAQ, per germline (reference sequence). Trimming removed 5 bases at V and 1 base at J, with 14 bases between. The CDR3 loop spans 15 amino acids.

A few counts support this clonotype. J is TRBJ1-5 and V is TRBV14; no definite D call. Germline V CDR1 and CDR2: SGHDN, FVKESK. The CDR3 consists of 13 residues. V lost 0 bases, J lost 7 bases, and 7 bases lay in between. CDR3 in DNA: TGTGCCAGCAGCCAAGATGAGAGGCAGCCCCAGCATTTT. Amino acids: CASSQDERQPQHF.

The chain joins TRBV28 to TRBJ2-1, with D possibly being TRBD2 (6 bases). In germline, CDR1 is MDHEN, CDR2 SYDVKM. The V and J ends lost 3 bases and 6 bases respectively, with 18 bases between them. The CDR3 runs to 16 residues. CDR3 sequence: CASSFSSSDLINEQFF. The CDR3 DNA is TGTGCCAGCAGTTTTTCGTCTAGCGATCTTATCAATGAGCAGTTCTTC.

About this clonotype itself: Possible read error: a much larger clone is one base away. This chain's CDR3 is CVSSLALGQYGYTF. CDR3 nucleotides: TGTGTCAGCAGCTTAGCGTTGGGACAGTATGGCTACACCTTC. The chain is built from TRBV7-9 and TRBJ1-2, with 7 bases fitting TRBD1. Germline V gene lookup returns CDR1 SEHNR and CDR2 FQNEAQ (reference sequence). The CDR3 has 14 residues.

The DNA for the CDR3 is TGTGCCAGCAGCCTGTACGGGGGACTAACCTACAATGAGCAGTTCTTC. Protein product: CASSLYGGLTYNEQFF. The chain couples TRBV7-2 to TRBJ2-1; 7 nucleotides match TRBD2. Germline trimming cut 5 bases from V and 2 bases from J; bases unmatched to any gene: 9. Germline lookup yields CDR1 SGHTA and CDR2 FQGNSA. The CDR3 has 16 amino acids.

At least ten counts were recorded for this clonotype. The V call is TRBV30, the J call TRBJ1-6; 8 bases are a match to TRBD1. Losses at the gene ends were 2 bases for V and 7 bases for J; bases not matched to a gene: 7. CDR3 length: 15 residues. Per the germline V gene, CDR1 is GTSNPN and CDR2 is SVGIG (reference sequence). The CDR3 DNA reads TGTGCCTGGAGTTCGCCGACAGGGGTCAATTCACCCCTCCACTTT. Protein: CAWSSPTGVNSPLHF.

This sequence joins TRBV5-4 and TRBJ2-1; weak D call: TRBD2 (6 bases). Trimming shortened V by 2 bases and J by 6 bases, and 9 bases separated the two germline ends. This CDR3 contains 13 residues. CDR1 is SGHNT and CDR2 is YYREEE in the germline V gene (reference sequence). The CDR3 protein is CASSFWGGNEQFF. For the CDR3, the DNA is TGTGCCAGCAGCTTCTGGGGAGGCAATGAGCAGTTCTTC.

The chain has TRBV5-1 and TRBJ2-1; 9 nucleotides align to TRBD1. Germline assignment: CDR1 SGHRS and CDR2 YFSETQ. Trimming removed 0 bases from V and 4 bases from J; junction bases left unmatched: 5. CDR3 length: 16 residues. The DNA of the CDR3 is TGCGCCAGCAGCTTGGAAGCCGGGACAGGGTACAATGAGCAGTTCTTC. Translated: CASSLEAGTGYNEQFF.

The gene calls are TRBV27 and TRBJ2-7, with D perhaps TRBD1 (5 bases). CDR1 is MNHEY, CDR2 SMNVEV, per germline (reference sequence). The length of the CDR3 is 15 residues. Trimming left V 0 bases short and J 1 base short, with 10 bases between. CDR3 nucleotides: TGTGCCAGCAGTTTATCGTACAGGTTGTCCTACGAGCAGTACTTC. This sequence encodes CASSLSYRLSYEQYF.

The chain recombines TRBV6-5 with TRBJ2-3; TRBD2 matches 9 bases. The germline V gene has CDR1 MNHEY and CDR2 SVGAGI. V trimming: 0 bases; J trimming: 3 bases; junction bases outside the gene matches: 7. CDR3 length: 17 residues. CDR3 DNA sequence: TGTGCCAGCAGTTACTCGATTCGTAGCGGGAGAACAGATACGCAGTATTTT. It is translated as CASSYSIRSGRTDTQYF.

This clonotype was picked up many times. The chain links TRBV14 to TRBJ1-3, with no clear D. Trimming took 4 bases from V and 1 from J, leaving 17 bases between them. Germline V gene sequence: CDR1 SGHDN, CDR2 FVKESK. This CDR3 spans 17 amino acids. DNA of the CDR3: TGTGCCAGCAGCCCGATGTCACAGTTACTTTCTGGAAACACCATATATTTT. Amino acid sequence: CASSPMSQLLSGNTIYF.